This T cell receptor (beta chain) was captured in a study of identical twins. Each CDR3 protein gets one entry after TCRdb re-called the 5' RACE reads with MiXCR. The sample consists of under 900,000 distinct CDR3 sequences, 15% to 20% of them appearing once. Trimming shortened V by 0 bases and J by 1 base, and 12 bases separated the two germline ends. Germline-derived CDR1 and CDR2 are DFQATT and SNEGSKA (reference sequence). CDR3 length: 15 residues. The data were also submitted as part of a second study, on T cells expressing NK-cell markers. That paper states: Most of the eight sequenced donors tested HCMV-seropositive; one tested seronegative.

The rearrangement uses TRBV20-1 and TRBJ1-1; D call uncertain. The sequenced material came from PBMCs. This clonotype was sampled from a woman between 18 and 29 years old in good health. CDR3 residues: CSARDPGSPNTEAFF. In DNA form, the CDR3 reads TGCAGTGCTAGAGACCCTGGGTCCCCGAACACTGAAGCTTTCTTT.